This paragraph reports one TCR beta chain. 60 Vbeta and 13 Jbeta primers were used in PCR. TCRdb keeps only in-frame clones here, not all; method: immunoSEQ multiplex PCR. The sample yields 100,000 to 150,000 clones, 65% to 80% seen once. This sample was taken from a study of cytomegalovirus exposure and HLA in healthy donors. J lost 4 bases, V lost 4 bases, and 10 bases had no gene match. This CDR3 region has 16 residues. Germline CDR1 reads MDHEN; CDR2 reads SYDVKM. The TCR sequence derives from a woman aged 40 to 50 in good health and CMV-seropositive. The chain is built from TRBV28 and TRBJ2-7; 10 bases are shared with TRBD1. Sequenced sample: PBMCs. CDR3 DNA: TGTGCCAGCAGTTCCCCGACAGGGGGCCCCATATACGAGCAGTACTTC. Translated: CASSSPTGGPIYEQYF.